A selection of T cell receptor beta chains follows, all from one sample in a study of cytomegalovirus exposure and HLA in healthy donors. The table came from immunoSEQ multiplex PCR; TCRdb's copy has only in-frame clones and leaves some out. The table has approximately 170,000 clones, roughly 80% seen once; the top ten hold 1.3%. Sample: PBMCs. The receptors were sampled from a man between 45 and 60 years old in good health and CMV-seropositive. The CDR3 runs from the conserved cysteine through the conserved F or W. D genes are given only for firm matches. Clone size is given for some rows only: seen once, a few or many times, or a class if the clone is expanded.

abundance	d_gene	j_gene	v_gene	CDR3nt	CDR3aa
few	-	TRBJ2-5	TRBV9	TGTGCCAGCAGCGTAGGTAGCGGTCAAGAGACCCAGTACTTC	CASSVGSGQETQYF
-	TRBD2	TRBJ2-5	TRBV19	TGTGCCAGTAGTACAAATATAGCGGGAGGAGAGACCCAGTACTTC	CASSTNIAGGETQYF
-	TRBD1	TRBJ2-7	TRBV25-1	TGTGCCAGCAGTGACCGGGACAGGGGACGATACGAGCAGTACTTC	CASSDRDRGRYEQYF
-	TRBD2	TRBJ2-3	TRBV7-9	TGTGCCAGCAGCTTAGAAGCGGGGGGCACAGATACGCAGTATTTT	CASSLEAGGTDTQYF
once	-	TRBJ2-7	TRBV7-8	TGTGCCAGCAGCGGGGGGGGCGGGCGGGCCAACGAGCAGTACTTC	CASSGGGGRANEQYF
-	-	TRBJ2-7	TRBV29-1	TGCAGCGTCCAAGGGGGAATCCCCACCTACGAGCAGTACTTC	CSVQGGIPTYEQYF
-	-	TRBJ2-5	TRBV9	TGTGCCAGCAGCGTAGAAGGGGGGGGCAGATTCCAAGAGACCCAGTACTTC	CASSVEGGGRFQETQYF
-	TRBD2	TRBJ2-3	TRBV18	TGTGCCAGCTCAACCCTAGCGGGAAGCACAGATACGCAGTATTTT	CASSTLAGSTDTQYF
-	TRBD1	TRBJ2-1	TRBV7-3	TGTGCCAGCAGCTCCAGGACAGGGGTCAATGAGCAGTTCTTC	CASSSRTGVNEQFF
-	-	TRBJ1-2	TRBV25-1	TGTGCCAGCCGTTTCGAGGGCCCTAACTATGGCTACACCTTC	CASRFEGPNYGYTF
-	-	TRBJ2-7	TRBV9	TGTGCCAGCAGCTCCACCGGGGGAATGGGGTCCGAGCAGTACTTC	CASSSTGGMGSEQYF
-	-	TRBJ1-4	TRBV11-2	TGTGCCAGCAGCTTAAGGGGCGATCCTAATGAAAAACTGTTTTTT	CASSLRGDPNEKLFF
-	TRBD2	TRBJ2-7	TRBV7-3	TGTGCCGGTCGGACTAGCGGGAGTATTGAGCAGTACTTC	CAGRTSGSIEQYF
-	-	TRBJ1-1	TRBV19	TGTGCCAGTAAAGCGGCAGCCCTGAACACTGAAGCTTTCTTT	CASKAAALNTEAFF
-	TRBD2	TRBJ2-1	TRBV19	TGTGCCAGTAGTCTCGGGAGGGCCGTAGCTGAGCAGTTCTTC	CASSLGRAVAEQFF
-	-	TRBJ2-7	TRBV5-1	TGCGCCAGCAGCCCACAGGGCGCGTCGACCGCCTACGAGCAGTACTTC	CASSPQGASTAYEQYF
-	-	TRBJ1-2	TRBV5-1	TGCGCCAGCAGCTTGGACGGGGGATCTAACTATGGCTACACCTTC	CASSLDGGSNYGYTF
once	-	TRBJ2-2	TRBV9	TGTGCCAGCAGCGTGGAGGACCCCGGGGAGCTGTTTTTT	CASSVEDPGELFF
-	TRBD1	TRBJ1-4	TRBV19	TGTGCCAGTAGTATAGTATCGGCAGGGGGGAATGAAAAACTGTTTTTT	CASSIVSAGGNEKLFF
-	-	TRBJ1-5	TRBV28	TGTGCCGGCAGTTTTTCCAGGGGAAGAAATCAGCCCCAGCATTTT	CAGSFSRGRNQPQHF
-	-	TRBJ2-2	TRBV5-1	TGCGCCAGCAGCTCGGGGAACACCGGGGAGCTGTTTTTT	CASSSGNTGELFF
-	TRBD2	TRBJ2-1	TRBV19	TGTGCCAGTAGTATCCGGGATAGCGGGTTCCGCAATGAGCAGTTCTTC	CASSIRDSGFRNEQFF
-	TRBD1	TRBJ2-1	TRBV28	TGTGCCAGCAGCGGACAGGGGGGGGAGCAGTTCTTC	CASSGQGGEQFF
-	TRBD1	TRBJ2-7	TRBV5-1	TGCGCCAGCAGCTTCCAGGGGGTGGCCTACGAGCAGTACTTC	CASSFQGVAYEQYF
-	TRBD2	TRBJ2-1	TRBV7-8	TGTGCCAGCAGCTCAAGACTAGCGGGAGTGACTGAGCAGTTCTTC	CASSSRLAGVTEQFF
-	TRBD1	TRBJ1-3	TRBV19	TGTGCCAGTAATCCGACAGGGTCTGGAAACACCATATATTTT	CASNPTGSGNTIYF
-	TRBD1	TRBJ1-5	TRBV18	TGTGCCAGCTCACCAGAAAAAGGACAGGGCCTTAGCAATCAGCCCCAGCATTTT	CASSPEKGQGLSNQPQHF
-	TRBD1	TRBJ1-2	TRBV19	TGTGCCAGTAGTATGGGGACAGGAGTTGGCTACACCTTC	CASSMGTGVGYTF
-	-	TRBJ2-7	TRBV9	TGTGCCAGCAGCCCGGCCACAGGGAACGAGCAGTACTTC	CASSPATGNEQYF
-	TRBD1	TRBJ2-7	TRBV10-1	TGCGCCAGCAGTGAGGCAAAGACAGGGGGCGAGCAGTACTTC	CASSEAKTGGEQYF
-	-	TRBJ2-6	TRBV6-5	TGTGCCAGCAGACAGCCCTCTGGGGCCAACGTCCTGACTTTC	CASRQPSGANVLTF
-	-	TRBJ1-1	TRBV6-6	TGTGCCAGCCGGAAACAGACGAACACTGAAGCTTTCTTT	CASRKQTNTEAFF
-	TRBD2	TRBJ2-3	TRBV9	TGTGCCAGCAGCGTAGAGCCCTCTCGGGAGGGAGATACGCAGTATTTT	CASSVEPSREGDTQYF
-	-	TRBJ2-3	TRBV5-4	TGTGCCAGCAGCTACGGGACTCACACAGATACGCAGTATTTT	CASSYGTHTDTQYF
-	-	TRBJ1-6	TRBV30	TGTGCCTGGAACAGGTTTTATTCACCCCTCCACTTT	CAWNRFYSPLHF
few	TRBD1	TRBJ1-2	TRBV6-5	TGTGCCAGCAGTTACGTCAGGACAGGGGGTGGCTATGGCTACACCTTC	CASSYVRTGGGYGYTF
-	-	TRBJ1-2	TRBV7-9	TGTTCCAGCAGCTTAGTACTAGAAGGAGATGGCTACACCTTC	CSSSLVLEGDGYTF
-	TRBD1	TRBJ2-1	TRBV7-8	TGTGCCAGCAGCTTAGCGCTAGGGGACAGGGAAGCTGAGCAGTTCTTC	CASSLALGDREAEQFF
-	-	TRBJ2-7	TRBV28	TGTGCCAGCAGCCGGGGTGGGTCCATGGGCGAAAGGCAGTACTTC	CASSRGGSMGERQYF
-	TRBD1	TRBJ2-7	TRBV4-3	TGCGCCAGCAGCCAAGAAGCAGGGGGTAGTTACGAGCAGTACTTC	CASSQEAGGSYEQYF
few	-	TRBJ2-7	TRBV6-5	TGTGCCAGCAGTTACGCGAGAGGGAGCTACGAGCAGTACTTC	CASSYARGSYEQYF
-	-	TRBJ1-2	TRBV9	TGTGCCAGCAGCGTAGTGGGGCACACGGTAGGCTACACCTTC	CASSVVGHTVGYTF
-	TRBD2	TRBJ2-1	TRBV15	TGTGCCACCAGCAGAGATCCGAGGCGGGGGGGCGGTGAGCAGTTCTTC	CATSRDPRRGGGEQFF
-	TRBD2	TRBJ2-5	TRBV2	TGTGCCAGCATGGCGGGGGGGCAGGAGACCCAGTACTTC	CASMAGGQETQYF
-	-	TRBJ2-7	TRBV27	TGTGCCAGCAGTTTTTTGGTGGGAGCCCGCTCCTACGAGCAGTACTTC	CASSFLVGARSYEQYF
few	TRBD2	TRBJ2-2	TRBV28	TGTGCCAGCAGAACCCGACTAGCGGGACCCCTCCAGGGTGCCGGGGAGCTGTTTTTT	CASRTRLAGPLQGAGELFF
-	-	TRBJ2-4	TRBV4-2	TGTGCCAGCAGCCAAGGGGGACTAGCCAAAAACATTCAGTACTTC	CASSQGGLAKNIQYF
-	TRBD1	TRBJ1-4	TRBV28	TGTGCCAGCAGCTTGACGGGGACAGGGAATGAAAAACTGTTTTTT	CASSLTGTGNEKLFF
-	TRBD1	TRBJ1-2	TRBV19	TGTGCCAGTTCTCGCGGACAGGGCGGTACGAGCTACACCTTC	CASSRGQGGTSYTF
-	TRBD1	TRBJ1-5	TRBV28	TGTGCCAGTTATGGGGGACAGACGGATCAGCCCCAGCATTTT	CASYGGQTDQPQHF
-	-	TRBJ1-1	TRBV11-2	TGTGCCAGCAGCTTAGATAGGACTCCCGGTGAGGCTTTCTTT	CASSLDRTPGEAFF
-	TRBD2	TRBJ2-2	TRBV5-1	TGCGCCAGCAGCGGTGGGAGCGGGGGGAACACCGGGGAGCTGTTTTTT	CASSGGSGGNTGELFF